The 27 T cell receptor beta chains in this list originate from one sample, sequenced in a study of PD-L1 blockade in urothelial cancer. Method: immunoSEQ multiplex PCR; TCRdb's copy keeps in-frame clones and lacks some. Counted here are more than 35,000 clones, approximately 82% occurring once; the ten biggest clones make up under 4%. The source was PBMCs, collected around atezolizumab (anti-PD-L1) treatment. These TCRs come from a man in his sixties or seventies with urothelial cancer.

The CDR3 region is CASTSGLRDTQYF. The DNA of the CDR3 is TGTGCCAGTACCTCGGGACTACGAGATACGCAGTATTTT. The rearrangement links TRBV19 to TRBJ2-3; 7 bases map to TRBD2. The junction had 6 bases not matched to a gene; V was cut back by 7 bases and J by 5 bases. CDR1 is LNHDA, CDR2 SQIVND, per germline (reference sequence). CDR3 length: 13 residues.

The chain combines TRBV9 with TRBJ1-6; 7 nucleotides agree with TRBD1. There are 15 residues in the CDR3. Germline V gene data show CDR1 as SGDLS and CDR2 as YYNGEE. V lost 0 bases and J lost 7; bases outside the gene matches: 4. The CDR3 DNA follows: TGTGCCAGCAGCGTAGTCCCAGGGGGAAATTCACCCCTCCACTTT. Its translation is CASSVVPGGNSPLHF.

In nucleotides, the CDR3 is TGTGCCAGCAGCTTAAGGGGCCCACAGGGGGGCACTGAAGCTTTCTTT. This sequence encodes CASSLRGPQGGTEAFF. The rearrangement joins TRBV7-6 to TRBJ1-1; 8 bases agree with TRBD1. Germline V CDR1 and CDR2: SGHVS, FNYEAQ. The V segment lost 2 bases and the J segment 4 bases; nucleotides outside the gene matches: 9. The CDR3 covers 16 residues.

The gene calls are TRBV5-1 and TRBJ1-1; 9 bases fit TRBD1. The CDR3 runs to 12 residues. The germline CDR1 and CDR2 sequences are SGHRS and YFSETQ. V lost 6 bases, J lost 8 bases, and 5 bases stayed unmatched. This CDR3 is CASTEGQGEAFF. DNA of the CDR3: TGCGCCAGCACCGAGGGACAGGGAGAAGCTTTCTTT.

This clone was recorded once. This chain uses TRBV15 with TRBJ1-1; possible D gene TRBD1, 6 bases. V was shortened by 0 bases and J by 5 bases, with 7 bases between the two germline ends. Per germline, CDR1 LNHNV and CDR2 YYDKDF (reference sequence). The CDR3 has 13 residues. The CDR3 here is CATSRDRGTEAFF. In DNA, the CDR3 is TGTGCCACCAGCAGAGATAGGGGGACTGAAGCTTTCTTT.

This clone was seen just once. The chain carries TRBV30 and TRBJ2-7; D is perhaps TRBD2 (7 bases). Germline CDR1 is GTSNPN and CDR2 is SVGIG (reference sequence). The CDR3 length is 14 residues. Trimming shortened V by 3 bases and J by 4 bases, and 16 bases separated the two germline ends. The CDR3 sequence is CAWSPGGGPYEQYF. CDR3 in DNA: TGTGCCTGGAGCCCTGGGGGGGGCCCTTACGAGCAGTACTTC.

The V and J genes are TRBV5-4 and TRBJ2-7; 11 positions match TRBD1. The CDR3 loop spans 17 amino acids. V was clipped by 4 bases and J by 2 bases; unmatched bases: 11. Germline V gene sequence: CDR1 SGHNT, CDR2 YYREEE (reference sequence). The CDR3 loop is CASSHGQGATKAYEQYF. CDR3 nucleotide sequence: TGTGCCAGCAGCCACGGACAGGGGGCAACAAAAGCCTACGAGCAGTACTTC.

The chain couples TRBV7-2 to TRBJ2-1; D possibly corresponds to TRBD1 (5 bases). The CDR3 extends over 16 amino acids. Germline assignment: CDR1 SGHTA and CDR2 FQGNSA. V lost 5 bases and J 7 bases, leaving 21 bases between the germline ends. The CDR3 nucleotides are TGTGCCAGCAGCAAAGCCGGGCAGGGAAGTATTAATGAGCAGTTCTTC. Translated: CASSKAGQGSINEQFF.

The genes are TRBV30 and TRBJ2-6; tentatively, D is TRBD1 (5 bases). The V gene's germline CDR1 is GTSNPN and CDR2 SVGIG (reference sequence). The CDR3 has 15 residues. V lost 0 bases to trimming and J lost 2 bases, with 8 bases between them. The CDR3: CAWSVQVPGANVLTF. In DNA, the CDR3 is TGTGCCTGGAGTGTACAGGTTCCTGGGGCCAACGTCCTGACTTTC.

The V gene is TRBV4-1, the J gene TRBJ2-6; 10 bases line up with TRBD1. This CDR3 comprises 17 residues. Germline lookup yields CDR1 MGHRA and CDR2 YSYEKL. The V segment lost 1 base and the J segment 4 bases; nucleotides outside the gene matches: 4. This chain's CDR3 is CASSQGQGAQGANVLTF. CDR3 bases: TGCGCCAGCAGCCAAGGACAGGGGGCGCAGGGGGCCAACGTCCTGACTTTC.

J is TRBJ2-7 and V is TRBV11-3, with TRBD1 matching over 9 bases. V lost 5 bases to trimming and J lost 5 bases; unmatched junction nucleotides: 10. The CDR3 covers 15 residues. Germline V gives CDR1 SGHNT, CDR2 YENEEA. CDR3 bases: TGTGCCAGCAGCGGGGGCGGGACAGGGTCGGACGAGCAGTACTTC. Its protein is CASSGGGTGSDEQYF.

A few counts support this clone. The rearrangement links TRBV27 to TRBJ1-1; D is ambiguous. Trimming stripped 4 bases from V and 4 bases from J, with 10 bases between. The CDR3 contains 13 residues. CDR1 is MNHEY, CDR2 SMNVEV, per germline (reference sequence). DNA of the CDR3: TGTGCCAGCAGTTGGGATGGACTCACTGAAGCTTTCTTT. It is translated as CASSWDGLTEAFF.

On this clone: The germline gene is not matched at one end of the junction; a read error may be the cause. This chain links TRBV5-1 with TRBJ2-1; 9 bases line up with TRBD2. CDR1 is SGHRS and CDR2 is YFSETQ in the germline V gene. The CDR3 contains 14 residues. CDR3 sequence reads: CASSQGGGGNEQFF. The CDR3 DNA reads as TGCGCCAGCAGCCAAGGCGGGGGGGGCAATGAACAGTTCTTC. The whole variable domain, filled in from reference TRBV5-1 and TRBJ2-1, reads KAGVTQTPRYLIKTRGQQVTLSCSPISGHRSVSWYQQTPGQGLQFLFEYFSETQRNKGNFPGRFSGRQFSNSRSEMNVSTLELGDSALYLCASSQGGGGNEQFFGPGTRLTVL.

This clone showed up just a few times. This rearrangement joins TRBV18 to TRBJ1-2, with a weak D call TRBD1 (6 bases). Germline loops: CDR1 KGHSH, CDR2 LQKENI. The V end lost 2 bases, the J end lost 6 bases, and 13 bases lay between the germline ends. The CDR3 covers 14 residues. The CDR3 loop reads CASSPEAGADGYTF. CDR3 coding DNA: TGTGCCAGCTCACCAGAGGCAGGGGCCGATGGCTACACCTTC.

The chain has TRBV5-4 and TRBJ1-5; D uncertain. Germline loops: CDR1 SGHNT, CDR2 YYREEE (reference sequence). The CDR3 is 13 amino acids. The V and J ends lost 3 bases and 9 bases respectively, with 13 bases between them. In DNA, the CDR3 is TGTGCCAGCAGCTACAATGCTTTTGGGCCCCAGCATTTT. As protein: CASSYNAFGPQHF.

This sequence joins TRBV2 and TRBJ1-1; D is unresolved. CDR3 length: 12 residues. CDR1 SNHLY and CDR2 FYNNEI come from the germline V gene. Trimming stripped 6 bases from V and 1 base from J, with 6 bases between. The CDR3, as DNA: TGTGCCAGCAGGGGAGGGAACACTGAAGCTTTCTTT. Translating it yields CASRGGNTEAFF.

The V gene is TRBV28, the J gene TRBJ1-3; the match to TRBD1 covers 8 bases. The V gene's germline CDR1 is MDHEN and CDR2 SYDVKM. The ends lost 6 bases at V and 0 bases at J; junction bases unmatched: 4. This CDR3 is built from 15 residues. This CDR3 is CASSGQGISGNTIYF. The CDR3 coding sequence is TGTGCCAGCAGCGGACAGGGAATCTCTGGAAACACCATATATTTT.

J is TRBJ1-5 and V is TRBV5-1; the match to TRBD1 covers 11 bases. CDR1 is SGHRS and CDR2 is YFSETQ in the germline V gene. The CDR3 loop spans 17 amino acids. J lost 6 bases, V lost 0 bases, and 8 bases had no gene match. CDR3 sequence (DNA): TGCGCCAGCAGCTTGGTACCCGCCGGGACAGGGGGTCAGCCCCAGCATTTT. Translated: CASSLVPAGTGGQPQHF. The full variable domain, with the rest looked up from reference TRBV5-1 and TRBJ1-5, is KAGVTQTPRYLIKTRGQQVTLSCSPISGHRSVSWYQQTPGQGLQFLFEYFSETQRNKGNFPGRFSGRQFSNSRSEMNVSTLELGDSALYLCASSLVPAGTGGQPQHFGDGTRLSIL.

For this clone: The junction departs from the called germline gene at one end, perhaps through a read error. The chain links TRBV11-3 to TRBJ2-1, with 13 bases lining up with TRBD2. CDR1 and CDR2 (germline): SGHNT, YENEEA. CDR3 length equals 13 residues. CDR3 DNA: TGTGCCAGCAGCGCTGGGACTAGCGGGGATAAGGTCTTC. Translated: CASSAGTSGDKVF.

This clone was detected only a few times. The chain combines TRBV7-9 with TRBJ1-4; 8 bases agree with TRBD1. Unmatched junction bases numbered 6, after V lost 4 bases and J lost 2 bases. This CDR3 region has 16 residues. CDR1 is SEHNR and CDR2 is FQNEAQ in the germline V gene (reference sequence). The CDR3 region is CASSSTGAGTNEKLFF. CDR3 nucleotides: TGTGCCAGCAGCTCGACAGGGGCAGGGACTAATGAAAAACTGTTTTTT.

Turning to this clone: In the same sample, other DNA sequences code for this CDR3. V is TRBV19 and J is TRBJ2-3; 8 bases fit TRBD2. The CDR3 loop spans 15 amino acids. In germline, CDR1 is LNHDA, CDR2 SQIVND (reference sequence). The V segment lost 7 bases and the J segment 0 bases; nucleotides outside the gene matches: 6. CDR3 nucleotide sequence: TGTGCCAGTACCCCAACTAGCGGTAGCACAGATACGCAGTATTTT. It encodes CASTPTSGSTDTQYF.

The chain couples TRBV11-1 to TRBJ2-2; possible D gene TRBD2, 7 bases. Germline V CDR1 and CDR2: SGHAT, FQDESV (reference sequence). This CDR3 contains 16 residues. Between the trimmed V and J ends, which lost 4 bases and 0 bases, there was a span of 12 bases. The CDR3 DNA sequence: TGTGCCAGCAGCTCTCGCGGGGGCACGAACACCGGGGAGCTGTTTTTT. Protein sequence: CASSSRGGTNTGELFF.

This clone was seen once. This chain links TRBV6-6 with TRBJ2-1, with TRBD2 as a possible D gene (6 bases). The V gene's germline CDR1 is MNHNY and CDR2 SVGAGI (reference sequence). The CDR3 has 15 amino acids. V dropped 6 bases and J dropped 6 bases, with 18 bases sitting between them. CDR3 protein: CASRSSGERGNEQFF. The DNA of the CDR3 is TGTGCCAGCAGGTCTTCGGGGGAGCGTGGCAATGAGCAGTTCTTC.

This chain's CDR3 is CASSYSMQVAFF. CDR3 in DNA: TGTGCCAGCAGTTACTCGATGCAGGTAGCTTTCTTT. The V and J genes are TRBV6-5 and TRBJ1-1, with no clear D. The CDR3 sequence is 12 residues long. CDR1 and CDR2 from the germline V gene are MNHEY and SVGAGI. V gave up 0 bases and J gave up 10 bases, with 9 bases separating them.

This chain connects TRBV19 to TRBJ2-7; 7 bases map to TRBD1. The V gene's germline CDR1 is LNHDA and CDR2 SQIVND (reference sequence). Trimming took 1 base from V and 5 from J; bases not matched to a gene: 8. This CDR3 is built from 15 residues. The CDR3 loop reads CASSIVEGAWDEQYF. Written as DNA, the CDR3 is TGTGCCAGTAGTATAGTAGAGGGGGCCTGGGACGAGCAGTACTTC.

The rearrangement joins TRBV7-9 to TRBJ1-4, with TRBD1 matching 8 bases. Germline assignment: CDR1 SEHNR and CDR2 FQNEAQ (reference sequence). The length of the CDR3 is 15 residues. V lost 4 bases to trimming and J lost 2 bases; unmatched junction nucleotides: 3. As DNA, the CDR3 is TGTGCCAGCAGCTCCCACAGGGGGACTAATGAAAAACTGTTTTTT. Encoded protein: CASSSHRGTNEKLFF. The full variable domain, its missing parts supplied by reference TRBV7-9 and TRBJ1-4, is DTGVSQNPRHKITKRGQNVTFRCDPISEHNRLYWYRQTLGQGPEFLTYFQNEAQLEKSRLLSDRFSAERPKGSFSTLEIQRTEQGDSAMYLCASSSHRGTNEKLFFGSGTQLSVL.

This sequence joins TRBV4-3 and TRBJ1-1; D may be TRBD1 (6 bases). Deletions cut 4 bases from V and 3 bases from J, with 15 bases between. The CDR3 is 15 amino acids. Per the germline V gene, CDR1 is LGHNA and CDR2 is YSLEER. For the CDR3, the DNA is TGCGCCAGCAGCCTACCCCAGGGGAGCGACACTGAAGCTTTCTTT. Protein: CASSLPQGSDTEAFF.